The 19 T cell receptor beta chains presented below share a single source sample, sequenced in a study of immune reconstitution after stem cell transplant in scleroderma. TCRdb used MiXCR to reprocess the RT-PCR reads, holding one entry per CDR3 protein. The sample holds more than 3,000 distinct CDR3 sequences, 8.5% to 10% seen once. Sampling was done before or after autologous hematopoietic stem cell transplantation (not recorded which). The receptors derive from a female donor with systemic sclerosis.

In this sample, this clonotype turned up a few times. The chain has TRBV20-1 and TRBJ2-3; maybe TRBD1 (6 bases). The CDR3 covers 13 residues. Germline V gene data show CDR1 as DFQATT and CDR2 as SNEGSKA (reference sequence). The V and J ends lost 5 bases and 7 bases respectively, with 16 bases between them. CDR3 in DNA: TGCAGTGCTTTACACACAGGGTCGAATACGCAGTATTTT. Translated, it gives CSALHTGSNTQYF.

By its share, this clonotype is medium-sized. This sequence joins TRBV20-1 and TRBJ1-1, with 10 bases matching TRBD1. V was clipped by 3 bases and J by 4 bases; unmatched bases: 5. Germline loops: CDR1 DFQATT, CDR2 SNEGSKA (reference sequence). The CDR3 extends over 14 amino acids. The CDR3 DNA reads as TGCAGTGCTAGTCCGGGACAGGGGACCACTGAAGCTTTCTTT. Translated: CSASPGQGTTEAFF.

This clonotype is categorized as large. CDR3 region: CSASTVGRVTEAFF. CDR3 coding DNA: TGCAGTGCCTCTACCGTCGGGAGGGTGACTGAAGCTTTCTTT. The chain couples TRBV20-1 to TRBJ1-1; D call uncertain. This CDR3 has 14 residues. The V and J ends lost 6 bases and 5 bases respectively, with 19 bases between them. Germline loops: CDR1 DFQATT, CDR2 SNEGSKA (reference sequence).

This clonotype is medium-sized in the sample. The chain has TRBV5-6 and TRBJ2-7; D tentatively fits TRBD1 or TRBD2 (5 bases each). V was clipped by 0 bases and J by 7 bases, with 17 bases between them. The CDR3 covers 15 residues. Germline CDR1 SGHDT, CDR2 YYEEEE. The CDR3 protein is CASSLAPGRALEQYF. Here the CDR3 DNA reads TGTGCCAGCAGCTTGGCCCCGGGACGGGCTTTAGAGCAGTACTTC.

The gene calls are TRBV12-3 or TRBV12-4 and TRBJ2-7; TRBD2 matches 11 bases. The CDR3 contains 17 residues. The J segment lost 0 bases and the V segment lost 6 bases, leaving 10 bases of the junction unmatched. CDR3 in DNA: TGTGCCAGCAGCGGGGCTAGCGGGGGGTCTAGCTCCTACGAGCAGTACTTC. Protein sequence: CASSGASGGSSSYEQYF.

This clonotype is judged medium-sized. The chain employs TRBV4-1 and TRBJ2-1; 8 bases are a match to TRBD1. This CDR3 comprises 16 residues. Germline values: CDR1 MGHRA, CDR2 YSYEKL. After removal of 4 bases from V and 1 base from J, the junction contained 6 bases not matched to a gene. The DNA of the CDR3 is TGCGCCAGCAGCCCTTCCAGGGGGCTGTCCTACAATGAGCAGTTCTTC. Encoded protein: CASSPSRGLSYNEQFF.

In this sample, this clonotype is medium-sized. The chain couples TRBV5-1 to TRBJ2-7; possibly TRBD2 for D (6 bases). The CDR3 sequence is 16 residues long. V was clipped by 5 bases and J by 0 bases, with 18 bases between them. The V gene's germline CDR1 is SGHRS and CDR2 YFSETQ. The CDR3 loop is CASRMGVAESSYEQYF. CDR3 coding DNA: TGCGCCAGCAGGATGGGGGTAGCGGAGTCCTCCTACGAGCAGTACTTC.

DNA for the CDR3: TGCGCCAGCAGCTGGGACCTAACTTCGGCCGACCCCTACGAGCAGTACTTC. Protein sequence: CASSWDLTSADPYEQYF. V gene TRBV5-1 combines with J gene TRBJ2-7, with D possibly called TRBD1 or TRBD2 (5 bases each). Germline loops: CDR1 SGHRS, CDR2 YFSETQ. The CDR3 is 17 residues long. V dropped 3 bases and J dropped 2 bases, with 21 bases sitting between them.

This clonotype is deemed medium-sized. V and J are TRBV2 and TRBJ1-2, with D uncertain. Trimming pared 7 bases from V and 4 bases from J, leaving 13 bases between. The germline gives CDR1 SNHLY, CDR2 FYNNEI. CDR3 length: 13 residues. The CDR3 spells CASNPSGGYGYTF. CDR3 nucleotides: TGTGCCAGCAACCCCTCGGGCGGCTATGGCTACACCTTC.

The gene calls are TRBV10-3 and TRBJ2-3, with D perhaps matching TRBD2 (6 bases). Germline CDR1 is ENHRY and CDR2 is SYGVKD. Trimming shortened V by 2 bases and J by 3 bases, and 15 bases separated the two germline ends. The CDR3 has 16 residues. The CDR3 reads CAISEARDFTTDTQYF. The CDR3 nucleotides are TGTGCCATCAGTGAGGCCCGGGACTTCACGACAGATACGCAGTATTTT.

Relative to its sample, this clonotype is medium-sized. Written as DNA, the CDR3 is TGCAGTGCTAGAGATGGGCGGACGAACACCGGGGAGCTGTTTTTT. The encoded protein is CSARDGRTNTGELFF. This rearrangement joins TRBV20-1 to TRBJ2-2; D remains ambiguous. With 0 bases removed from V and 0 bases from J, the gap between germline ends came to 8 bases. This CDR3 is built from 15 residues. Germline lookup yields CDR1 DFQATT and CDR2 SNEGSKA (reference sequence).

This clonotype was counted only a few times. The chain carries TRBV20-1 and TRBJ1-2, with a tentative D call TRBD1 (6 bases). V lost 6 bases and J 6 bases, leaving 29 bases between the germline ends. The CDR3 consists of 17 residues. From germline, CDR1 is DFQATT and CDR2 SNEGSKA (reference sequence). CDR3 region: CSALAEWGTPERDGYTF. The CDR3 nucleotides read TGCAGTGCCCTAGCGGAATGGGGGACACCGGAAAGGGATGGCTACACCTTC.

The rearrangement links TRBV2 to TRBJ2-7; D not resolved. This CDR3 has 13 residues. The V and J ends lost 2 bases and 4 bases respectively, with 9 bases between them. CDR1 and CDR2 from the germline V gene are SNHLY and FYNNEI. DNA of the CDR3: TGTGCCAGCAGTGAACAGGACGGTTACGAGCAGTACTTC. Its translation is CASSEQDGYEQYF.

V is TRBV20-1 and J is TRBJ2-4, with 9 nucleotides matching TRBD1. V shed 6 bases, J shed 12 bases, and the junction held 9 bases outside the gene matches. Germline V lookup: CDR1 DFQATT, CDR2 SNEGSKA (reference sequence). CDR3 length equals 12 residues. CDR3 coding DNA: TGCAGTGCCACCGGGACAGGGTATGGTCAGTACTTC. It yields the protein CSATGTGYGQYF.

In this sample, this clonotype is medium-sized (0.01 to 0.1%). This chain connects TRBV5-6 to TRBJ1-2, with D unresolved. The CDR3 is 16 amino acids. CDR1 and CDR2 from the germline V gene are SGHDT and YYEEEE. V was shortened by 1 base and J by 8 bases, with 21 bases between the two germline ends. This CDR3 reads CASSLYASLGIKGYTF. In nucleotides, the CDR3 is TGTGCCAGCAGCTTGTACGCGAGTCTAGGGATTAAAGGCTACACCTTC.

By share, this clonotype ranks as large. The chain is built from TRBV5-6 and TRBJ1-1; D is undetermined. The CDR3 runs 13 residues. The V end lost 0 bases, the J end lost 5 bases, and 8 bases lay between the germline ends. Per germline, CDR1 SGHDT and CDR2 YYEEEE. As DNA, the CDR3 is TGTGCCAGCAGCTTGGAGGTCAGGACTGAAGCTTTCTTT. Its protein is CASSLEVRTEAFF.

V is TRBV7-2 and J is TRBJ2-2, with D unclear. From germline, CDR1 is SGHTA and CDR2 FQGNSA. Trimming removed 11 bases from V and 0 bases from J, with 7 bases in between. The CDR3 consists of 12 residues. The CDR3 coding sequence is TGTGCCTCCAACGCGAACACCGGGGAGCTGTTTTTT. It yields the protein CASNANTGELFF.

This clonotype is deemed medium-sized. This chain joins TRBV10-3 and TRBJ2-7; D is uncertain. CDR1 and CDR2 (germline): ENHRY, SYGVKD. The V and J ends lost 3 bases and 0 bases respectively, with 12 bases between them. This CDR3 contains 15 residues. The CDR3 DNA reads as TGTGCCATCAGTGATGTCCAAAAAAGCTCCTACGAGCAGTACTTC. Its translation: CAISDVQKSSYEQYF.

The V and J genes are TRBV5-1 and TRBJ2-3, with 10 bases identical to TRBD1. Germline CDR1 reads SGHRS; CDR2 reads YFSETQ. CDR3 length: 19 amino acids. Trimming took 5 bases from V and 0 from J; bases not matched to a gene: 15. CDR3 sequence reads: CASSLAGTGVFLSTDTQYF. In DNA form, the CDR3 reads TGCGCCAGCAGTCTTGCTGGGACAGGGGTCTTCCTTAGCACAGATACGCAGTATTTT.